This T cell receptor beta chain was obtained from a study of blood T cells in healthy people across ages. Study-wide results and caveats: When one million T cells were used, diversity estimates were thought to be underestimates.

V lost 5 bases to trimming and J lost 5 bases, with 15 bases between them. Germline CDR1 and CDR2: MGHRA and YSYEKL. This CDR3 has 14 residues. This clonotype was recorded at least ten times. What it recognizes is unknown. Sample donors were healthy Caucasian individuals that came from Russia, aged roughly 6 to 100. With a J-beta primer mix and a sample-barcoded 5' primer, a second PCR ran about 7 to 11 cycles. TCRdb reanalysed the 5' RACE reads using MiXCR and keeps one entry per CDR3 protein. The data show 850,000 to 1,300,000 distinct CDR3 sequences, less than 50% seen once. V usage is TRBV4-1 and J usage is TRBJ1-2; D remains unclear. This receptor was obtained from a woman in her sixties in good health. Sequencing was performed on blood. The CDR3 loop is CASSSTGFGYGYTF. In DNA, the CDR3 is TGCGCCAGCAGCTCAACTGGGTTCGGGTATGGCTACACCTTC.